This TCR beta chain comes out of a study of blood T cell repertoires in COVID-19. Authors' methods: Estimation of nucleated cell counts relied on the amplification of reference gene primers. The table came from immunoSEQ multiplex PCR; TCRdb's copy has only in-frame clones and leaves some out. V and J calls and clone size follow that table, whereas D and trimming were derived from the DNA. The table includes 80,000 to 100,000 clones, about 78% detected once. The CDR3 runs 16 residues. Germline V CDR1 and CDR2: SGDLS, YYNGEE. V gave up 4 bases and J gave up 0 bases, with 14 bases separating them. V gene TRBV9 combines with J gene TRBJ2-1, with TRBD1 as a possible D gene (6 bases). The sequencing sample was made of peripheral blood. The receptor's source is a man between 45 and 60 years old who had recovered from COVID-19. In nucleotides, the CDR3 is TGTGCCAGCAGCCTAGGACAGATACGCTCCTACAATGAGCAGTTCTTC. As protein: CASSLGQIRSYNEQFF.